This T cell receptor (beta chain) was found in a study of cytomegalovirus exposure and HLA in healthy donors. Study background: Later analysis reported that the 120 or so validation repertoires shared the platform of the 500 to 750 first-cohort repertoires.

From germline, CDR1 is SGHNT and CDR2 YENEEA. With V trimmed by 5 bases and J by 6 bases, 10 bases remained unmatched. The CDR3 consists of 15 residues. The method was immunoSEQ multiplex PCR; TCRdb's version includes in-frame clones alone and lacks a portion of them. The sample consists of about 120,000 clones, about nine tenths of them appearing once. This chain connects TRBV11-3 to TRBJ2-3, with 8 nucleotides matching TRBD1. This receptor was identified in a woman aged 18-29 years in good health and CMV-seronegative. Material: PBMCs. CDR3 sequence (DNA): TGTGCCAGCAGCCCGGGCAGGGGGCGGTGGGATACGCAGTATTTT. Its protein is CASSPGRGRWDTQYF.